What follows are 32 T cell receptor beta chains derived from one specimen sequenced in a study of cytomegalovirus exposure and HLA in healthy donors. In the PCR, 60 Vbeta and 13 Jbeta primers were used. Clones were sequenced by immunoSEQ multiplex PCR, and TCRdb holds only the in-frame ones, with some missing. The table lists roughly 190,000 clones, 9.5% of them singletons. Sequenced sample: PBMCs. The source of these receptors is a woman under 40 in good health and CMV-seropositive.

Only a few counts were recorded for this clone. The chain recombines TRBV30 with TRBJ2-3, with TRBD2 matching over 12 bases. The germline CDR1 and CDR2 sequences are GTSNPN and SVGIG (reference sequence). This CDR3 contains 18 residues. After removal of 0 bases from V and 6 bases from J, the junction contained 13 bases not matched to a gene. CDR3 nucleotides: TGTGCCTGGAGTGTAAGGCTAGCGGGAGGGCCCGGGAAGGATACGCAGTATTTT. This codes for CAWSVRLAGGPGKDTQYF.

This clone showed up just a few times. The chain combines TRBV6-1 with TRBJ2-6; 8 nucleotides agree with TRBD1. Trimming removed 6 bases from V and 2 bases from J; junction bases left unmatched: 3. Germline V CDR1 and CDR2: MNHNS, SASEGT. The CDR3 extends over 15 amino acids. The CDR3 DNA follows: TGTGCCAGCAGCGCGGACAGGGCTGGGGCCAACGTCCTGACTTTC. Protein product: CASSADRAGANVLTF.

The genes are TRBV5-5 and TRBJ1-2; no definite D call. The length of the CDR3 is 12 residues. V was pared by 3 bases and J by 3 bases, with 6 bases between. The germline CDR1 and CDR2 sequences are SGHKS and YYEKEE (reference sequence). The CDR3 region has the DNA TGTGCCAGCAGCTCTCCCGACTATGGCTACACCTTC. Translated, it gives CASSSPDYGYTF.

The chain combines TRBV21-1 with TRBJ2-6; whether TRBD1, the table's D call, matches the DNA was not checked. TRBV21-1 is reported as a pseudogene. The CDR3 length is 19 residues. The CDR3 DNA follows: TGTGCCAGCAGCCCTTCCGGGACAGGGCTCAACTCTGGGGCCAACGTCCTGACTTTC. Translated: CASSPSGTGLNSGANVLTF.

This clone has more than one count but fewer than ten. The chain has TRBV14 and TRBJ1-5; TRBD1 agrees at 10 bases. CDR3 length: 17 amino acids. CDR1 and CDR2 (germline): SGHDN, FVKESK. The V segment lost 1 base and the J segment 4 bases; nucleotides outside the gene matches: 7. CDR3 loop: CASSQVFGTGVNQPQHF. The CDR3 DNA reads TGTGCCAGCAGCCAAGTATTCGGGACAGGGGTTAATCAGCCCCAGCATTTT. Full variable domain (missing parts from reference TRBV14 and TRBJ1-5): EAGVTQFPSHSVIEKGQTVTLRCDPISGHDNLYWYRRVMGKEIKFLLHFVKESKQDESGMPNNRFLAERTGGTYSTLKVQPAELEDSGVYFCASSQVFGTGVNQPQHFGDGTRLSIL.

The V call is TRBV18, the J call TRBJ2-7; D perhaps matches TRBD1 (6 bases). The CDR3 runs to 11 residues. Germline V gene sequence: CDR1 KGHSH, CDR2 LQKENI. V dropped 2 bases and J dropped 7 bases, with 6 bases sitting between them. The CDR3 protein is CASSPGTEQYF. Written as DNA, the CDR3 is TGTGCCAGCTCACCAGGGACAGAGCAGTACTTC.

The rearrangement links TRBV1 to TRBJ2-3; TRBD2 is the table's D call and was not checked against the DNA. TRBV1 is designated a pseudogene. The CDR3 covers 17 residues. CDR3 region: CTSSRPRLAGGEDTQYF. The DNA of the CDR3 is TGCACCAGCAGCCGACCCAGACTAGCGGGAGGAGAGGATACGCAGTATTTT.

V and J are TRBV5-3 and TRBJ2-5; 10 nucleotides match TRBD2. TRBV5-3 is an ORF, and what it does is uncertain. V lost 4 bases and J lost 1; bases outside the gene matches: 10. The length of the CDR3 is 17 residues. The DNA for the CDR3 is TGTGCCAGAAGCCCCCCCCCTAGCGGGAGCGCCCAAGAGACCCAGTACTTC. This codes for CARSPPPSGSAQETQYF.

This clone appeared a few times. This chain connects TRBV9 to TRBJ2-1, with 7 positions matching TRBD2. V dropped 0 bases and J dropped 5; count of bases not matched to a gene: 5. This CDR3 spans 15 amino acids. The germline CDR1 and CDR2 sequences are SGDLS and YYNGEE. The CDR3 DNA follows: TGTGCCAGCAGCGTAGCTACGGGAGGTCACAATGAGCAGTTCTTC. Protein: CASSVATGGHNEQFF.

This clone has more than one count but fewer than ten. V gene TRBV4-2 combines with J gene TRBJ2-3; 7 bases align to TRBD2. J gave up 5 bases and V 4 bases, and 9 bases lay outside the gene matches. The V gene's germline CDR1 is LGHNA and CDR2 YNFKEQ. The CDR3 length is 15 residues. CDR3 loop: CASSPGMGREDTQYF. CDR3 bases: TGTGCCAGCAGCCCCGGTATGGGGAGGGAAGATACGCAGTATTTT.

This clone was detected a few times. V is TRBV6-5 and J is TRBJ1-1; 10 positions agree with TRBD1. This CDR3 spans 14 amino acids. J gave up 4 bases and V 5 bases, and 4 bases lay outside the gene matches. Per germline, CDR1 MNHEY and CDR2 SVGAGI. The CDR3 nucleotides read TGTGCCAGCAGTCCGACAGGGGGCATCACTGAAGCTTTCTTT. Translating it yields CASSPTGGITEAFF.

This clone was observed a handful of times. The chain carries TRBV7-3 and TRBJ2-5; a possible D gene is TRBD1 (5 bases). Germline CDR1 is SGHTA and CDR2 is FQGTGA. V was clipped by 5 bases and J by 5 bases, with 9 bases between them. This CDR3 has 12 residues. The CDR3 nucleotides read TGTGCCAGCAGCCCAGGGTCCGAGACCCAGTACTTC. It codes for CASSPGSETQYF.

V is TRBV4-1 and J is TRBJ1-4; TRBD1 might be the D (5 bases). Trimming removed 3 bases from V and 5 bases from J, with 19 bases in between. Germline V CDR1 and CDR2: MGHRA, YSYEKL. This CDR3 has 17 residues. CDR3 in amino acids: CASSHPGTGSPNEKLFF. In DNA form, the CDR3 reads TGCGCCAGCAGCCATCCTGGGACTGGCTCCCCGAATGAAAAACTGTTTTTT.

Written as DNA, the CDR3 is TGCGCCAGCAGTCCGGGTGGACAGGGGTTCTACGAGCAGTACTTC. Its translation is CASSPGGQGFYEQYF. The J gene is TRBJ2-7, the V gene TRBV10-1; 9 bases map to TRBD1. The CDR3 contains 15 residues. The trim removed 5 bases at V and 3 bases at J, leaving 8 bases unmatched. Germline V gene lookup returns CDR1 WNHNN and CDR2 SYGVQD (reference sequence).

This clone came up once. The J gene is TRBJ2-7, the V gene TRBV5-1, with 9 bases aligning to TRBD1. Germline CDR1 is SGHRS and CDR2 is YFSETQ. The CDR3 loop spans 16 amino acids. V lost 4 bases, J lost 6 bases, and 14 bases stayed unmatched. The CDR3 sequence: CASSDPGQGPLSEQYF. The CDR3 DNA follows: TGCGCCAGCAGCGACCCGGGACAGGGACCCCTTAGCGAGCAGTACTTC.

This clone has more than one count but fewer than ten. The chain links TRBV7-3 to TRBJ1-2, with TRBD1 as a possible D gene (6 bases). CDR1 is SGHTA, CDR2 FQGTGA, per germline. V lost 4 bases and J 7 bases, leaving 13 bases between the germline ends. This CDR3 is 13 amino acids long. This CDR3 reads CASSSTGFGGYTF. In nucleotides, the CDR3 is TGTGCCAGCAGCTCCACAGGGTTCGGTGGCTACACCTTC.

The CDR3 here is CASSLGQANIQETQYF. The CDR3 DNA reads TGTGCCAGCAGCCTCGGACAGGCTAATATTCAAGAGACCCAGTACTTC. V is TRBV7-9 and J is TRBJ2-5; 7 nucleotides agree with TRBD1. Looked up from germline, CDR1 is SEHNR and CDR2 is FQNEAQ (reference sequence). The CDR3 spans 16 residues. With V trimmed by 5 bases and J by 2 bases, 11 bases remained unmatched.

This clone was counted between two and nine times. Here the CDR3 DNA reads TGTGCCAGCTCACATGAGACTAATGCCTACGAGCAGTACTTC. This gives the protein CASSHETNAYEQYF. The chain couples TRBV18 to TRBJ2-7, with D possibly TRBD2 on 5 matching bases. The V end lost 4 bases, the J end lost 2 bases, and 12 bases lay between the germline ends. CDR3 length: 14 residues. CDR1 is KGHSH, CDR2 LQKENI, per germline.

This rearrangement joins TRBV6-5 to TRBJ2-7, with 11 bases aligning to TRBD2. CDR1 is MNHEY, CDR2 SVGAGI, per germline. V shed 7 bases, J shed 7 bases, and the junction held 9 bases outside the gene matches. The CDR3 runs 14 residues. The CDR3 DNA reads as TGTGCCAGCACCTTTAGCGGGAGGGCCGGGGAGCAGTACTTC. Translated: CASTFSGRAGEQYF.

This chain connects TRBV5-5 to TRBJ2-1; 7 nucleotides agree with TRBD2. Unmatched junction bases numbered 11, after V lost 6 bases and J lost 8 bases. CDR1 is SGHKS and CDR2 is YYEKEE in the germline V gene (reference sequence). This CDR3 region has 14 residues. The DNA for the CDR3 is TGTGCCAGCACCAATCCCGGGAGGAGGGATGAGCAGTTCTTC. Its translation: CASTNPGRRDEQFF.

This clone was observed a few times. The V and J genes are TRBV5-6 and TRBJ1-1; no clear D gene. Trimming pared 4 bases from V and 0 bases from J, leaving 22 bases between. The CDR3 contains 18 residues. The germline V gene has CDR1 SGHDT and CDR2 YYEEEE. CDR3 DNA sequence: TGTGCCAGCAGCCGACGAGGTTTCGGAGGCTCCATGAACACTGAAGCTTTCTTT. Translation: CASSRRGFGGSMNTEAFF. Full variable domain (rest looked up from reference TRBV5-6 and TRBJ1-1): DAGVTQSPTHLIKTRGQQVTLRCSPKSGHDTVSWYQQALGQGPQFIFQYYEEEERQRGNFPDRFSGHQFPNYSSELNVNALLLGDSALYLCASSRRGFGGSMNTEAFFGQGTRLTVV.

This clone came up a few times. The rearrangement links TRBV7-3 to TRBJ1-4; 7 positions agree with TRBD1. The V segment lost 5 bases and the J segment 10 bases; nucleotides outside the gene matches: 7. The V gene's germline CDR1 is SGHTA and CDR2 FQGTGA. The CDR3 loop spans 13 amino acids. The CDR3 DNA reads as TGTGCCAGCAGCACCCGACAGGGATCAAAACTGTTTTTT. The encoded protein is CASSTRQGSKLFF.

This clone was observed a few times. The chain combines TRBV2 with TRBJ1-1; D is perhaps TRBD1 (6 bases). Between the trimmed V and J ends, which lost 8 bases and 1 base, there was a span of 14 bases. The germline gives CDR1 SNHLY, CDR2 FYNNEI. This CDR3 contains 14 residues. The CDR3 loop is CASGRGVENTEAFF. For the CDR3, the DNA is TGTGCCAGCGGCAGGGGTGTGGAGAACACTGAAGCTTTCTTT.

The chain couples TRBV5-1 to TRBJ2-3; TRBD2 aligns across 7 bases. This CDR3 is built from 16 residues. V lost 4 bases to trimming and J lost 4 bases; unmatched junction nucleotides: 12. Germline V gene data show CDR1 as SGHRS and CDR2 as YFSETQ. CDR3 sequence: CASSPEVERDADTQYF. CDR3 nucleotides: TGCGCCAGCAGCCCGGAGGTGGAGCGGGATGCAGATACGCAGTATTTT.

This clone was observed a few times. The rearrangement uses TRBV15 and TRBJ2-7; 7 bases are shared with TRBD2. Germline trimming cut 1 base from V and 3 bases from J; bases unmatched to any gene: 3. CDR1 is LNHNV and CDR2 is YYDKDF in the germline V gene (reference sequence). This CDR3 has 14 residues. The CDR3: CATSRARGVYEQYF. As DNA, the CDR3 is TGTGCCACCAGCAGAGCACGGGGGGTCTACGAGCAGTACTTC.

This clone occurred a few times. This rearrangement joins TRBV28 to TRBJ1-5, with no clear D. This CDR3 has 17 residues. Trimming cost V 5 bases and J 0 bases, with 17 bases left between them. CDR1 MDHEN and CDR2 SYDVKM come from the germline V gene. CDR3 loop: CASSPNMIEVSNQPQHF. As DNA, the CDR3 is TGTGCCAGCAGTCCTAATATGATAGAGGTTAGCAATCAGCCCCAGCATTTT.

This clone was observed a few times. The rearrangement links TRBV2 to TRBJ2-3; D ambiguous. V lost 7 bases and J 1 base, leaving 12 bases between the germline ends. Germline loops: CDR1 SNHLY, CDR2 FYNNEI. The CDR3 is 14 amino acids. The CDR3 region is CASNRNSRTDTQYF. In nucleotides, the CDR3 is TGTGCCAGCAATCGTAATAGCCGCACAGATACGCAGTATTTT.

This clone was detected only a few times. The chain employs TRBV2 and TRBJ2-3; 7 bases match TRBD1. The germline V gene encodes CDR1 SNHLY and CDR2 FYNNEI. Germline trimming cut 7 bases from V and 1 base from J; bases unmatched to any gene: 11. The CDR3 is 16 amino acids. The CDR3 coding sequence is TGTGCCAGCACCATCTCTAGACAGGGACGCACAGATACGCAGTATTTT. As protein: CASTISRQGRTDTQYF.

The chain recombines TRBV11-2 with TRBJ2-1; D might be TRBD2 (5 bases). V was clipped by 3 bases and J by 10 bases, with 7 bases between them. This CDR3 is 11 amino acids long. The germline V gene encodes CDR1 SGHAT and CDR2 FQNNGV. In DNA form, the CDR3 reads TGTGCCAGCAGCTTTAGCGAGGAGCAGTTCTTC. It codes for CASSFSEEQFF.

There are a few counts of this clone. The CDR3: CASSWTGDPEAFF. The CDR3 nucleotides are TGCGCCAGCAGCTGGACAGGGGACCCTGAAGCTTTCTTT. The chain is built from TRBV5-1 and TRBJ1-1; 9 nucleotides agree with TRBD1. Per the germline V gene, CDR1 is SGHRS and CDR2 is YFSETQ. CDR3 length equals 13 residues. The V segment lost 3 bases and the J segment 6 bases; nucleotides outside the gene matches: 3.

This clone was observed a few times. The chain combines TRBV2 with TRBJ2-2; 9 nucleotides match TRBD1. Trimming removed 10 bases from V and 3 bases from J; junction bases left unmatched: 3. There are 13 residues in the CDR3. Germline values: CDR1 SNHLY, CDR2 FYNNEI. The DNA for the CDR3 is TGTGCCACTGGACAGGGGTACACCGGGGAGCTGTTTTTT. Translating it yields CATGQGYTGELFF.

This clone has just a few counts. The gene calls are TRBV5-1 and TRBJ1-5, with a tentative D call TRBD1 (6 bases). Trimming removed 0 bases from V and 3 bases from J, with 10 bases in between. The CDR3 covers 15 residues. Germline V gives CDR1 SGHRS, CDR2 YFSETQ. The CDR3 nucleotides are TGCGCCAGCAGCTTGGGTGGACAGCCCAATCAGCCCCAGCATTTT. Translating it yields CASSLGGQPNQPQHF.